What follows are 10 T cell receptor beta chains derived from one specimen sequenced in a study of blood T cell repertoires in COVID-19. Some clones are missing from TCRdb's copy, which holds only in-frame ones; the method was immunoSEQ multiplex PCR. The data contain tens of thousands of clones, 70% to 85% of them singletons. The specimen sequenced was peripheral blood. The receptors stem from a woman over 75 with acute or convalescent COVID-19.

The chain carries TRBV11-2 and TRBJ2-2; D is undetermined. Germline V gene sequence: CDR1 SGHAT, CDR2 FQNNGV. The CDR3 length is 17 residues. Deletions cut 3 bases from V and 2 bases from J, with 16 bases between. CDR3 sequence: CASSLRLVTLNTGELFF. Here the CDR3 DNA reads TGTGCCAGCAGCTTGCGATTGGTGACTCTTAACACCGGGGAGCTGTTTTTT. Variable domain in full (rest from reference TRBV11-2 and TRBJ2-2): EAGVAQSPRYKIIEKRQSVAFWCNPISGHATLYWYQQILGQGPKLLIQFQNNGVVDDSQLPKDRFSAERLKGVDSTLKIQPAKLEDSAVYLCASSLRLVTLNTGELFFGEGSRLTVL.

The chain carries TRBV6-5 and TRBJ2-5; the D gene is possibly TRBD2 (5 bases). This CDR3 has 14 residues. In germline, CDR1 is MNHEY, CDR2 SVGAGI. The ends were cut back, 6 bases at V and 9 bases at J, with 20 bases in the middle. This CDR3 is CASSDRGGLVSQYF. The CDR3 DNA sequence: TGTGCCAGCAGCGATCGTGGAGGTTTAGTGTCCCAGTACTTC.

DNA of the CDR3: TGTGCCAGCAGTTATTGGGCTCAGCCCCAGCATTTT. As protein: CASSYWAQPQHF. The V gene is TRBV6-2 or TRBV6-3, the J gene TRBJ1-5; no clear D gene. V was shortened by 3 bases and J by 6 bases, with 6 bases between the two germline ends. CDR3 length: 12 residues. CDR1 and CDR2 from the germline V gene are MNHEY and SVGEGT.

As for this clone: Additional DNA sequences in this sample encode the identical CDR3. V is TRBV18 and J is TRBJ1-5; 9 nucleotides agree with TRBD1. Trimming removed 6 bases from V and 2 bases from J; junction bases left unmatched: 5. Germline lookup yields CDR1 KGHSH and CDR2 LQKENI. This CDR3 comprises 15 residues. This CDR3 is CASSPDRGGNQPQHF. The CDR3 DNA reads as TGTGCCAGCTCGCCGGACAGGGGAGGCAATCAGCCCCAGCATTTT.

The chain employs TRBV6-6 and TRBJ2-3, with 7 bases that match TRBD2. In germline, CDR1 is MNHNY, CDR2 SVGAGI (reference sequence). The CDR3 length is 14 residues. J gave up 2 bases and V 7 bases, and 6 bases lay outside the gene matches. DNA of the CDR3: TGTGCCAGCACAAGCGGGGCCGCCACAGATACGCAGTATTTT. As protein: CASTSGAATDTQYF.

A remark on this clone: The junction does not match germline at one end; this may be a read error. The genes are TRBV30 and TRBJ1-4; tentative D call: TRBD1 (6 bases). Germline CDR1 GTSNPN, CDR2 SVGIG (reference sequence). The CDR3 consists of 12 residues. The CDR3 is CAWSSWTAELGF. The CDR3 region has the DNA TGTGCCTGGAGTTCGTGGACAGCGGAACTGGGTTTT.

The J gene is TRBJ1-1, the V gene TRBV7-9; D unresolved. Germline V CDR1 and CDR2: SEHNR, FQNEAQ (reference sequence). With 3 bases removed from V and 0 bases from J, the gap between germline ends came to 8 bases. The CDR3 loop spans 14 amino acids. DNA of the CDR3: TGTGCCAGCAGCTTCTACCAATTGAACACTGAAGCTTTCTTT. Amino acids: CASSFYQLNTEAFF.

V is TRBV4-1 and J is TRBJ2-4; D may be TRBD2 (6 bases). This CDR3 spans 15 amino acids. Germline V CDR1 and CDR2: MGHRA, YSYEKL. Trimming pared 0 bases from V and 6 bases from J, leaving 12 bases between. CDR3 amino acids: CASSQEEGLLNIQYF. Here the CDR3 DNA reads TGCGCCAGCAGCCAAGAGGAGGGACTCCTAAACATTCAGTACTTC.

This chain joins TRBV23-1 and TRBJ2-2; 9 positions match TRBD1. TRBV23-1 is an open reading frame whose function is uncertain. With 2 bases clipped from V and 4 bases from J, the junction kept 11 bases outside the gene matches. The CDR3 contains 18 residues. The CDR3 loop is CASSQDDGGQGGTGELFF. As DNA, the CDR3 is TGCGCCAGCAGTCAAGATGACGGGGGACAGGGAGGCACCGGGGAGCTGTTTTTT.

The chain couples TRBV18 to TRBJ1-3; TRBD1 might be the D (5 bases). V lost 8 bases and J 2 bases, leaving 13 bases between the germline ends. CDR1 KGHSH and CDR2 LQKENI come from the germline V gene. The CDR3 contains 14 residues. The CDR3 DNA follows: TGTGCCAGCGCCGCGGGGACGCCTGGAAACACCATATATTTT. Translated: CASAAGTPGNTIYF.